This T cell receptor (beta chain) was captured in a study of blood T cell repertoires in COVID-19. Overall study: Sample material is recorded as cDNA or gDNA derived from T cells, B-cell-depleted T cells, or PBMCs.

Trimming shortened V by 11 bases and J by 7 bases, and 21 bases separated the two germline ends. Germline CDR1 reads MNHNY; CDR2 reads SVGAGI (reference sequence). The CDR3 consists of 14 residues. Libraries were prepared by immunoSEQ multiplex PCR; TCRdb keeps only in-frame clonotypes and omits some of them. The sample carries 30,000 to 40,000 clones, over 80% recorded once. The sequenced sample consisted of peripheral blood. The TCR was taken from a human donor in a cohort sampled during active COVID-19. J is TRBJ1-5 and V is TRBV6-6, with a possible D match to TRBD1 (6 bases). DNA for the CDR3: TGTGCCGGGGGGTTACAGGGAGGGCGCCAGCCCCAGCATTTT. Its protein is CAGGLQGGRQPQHF.